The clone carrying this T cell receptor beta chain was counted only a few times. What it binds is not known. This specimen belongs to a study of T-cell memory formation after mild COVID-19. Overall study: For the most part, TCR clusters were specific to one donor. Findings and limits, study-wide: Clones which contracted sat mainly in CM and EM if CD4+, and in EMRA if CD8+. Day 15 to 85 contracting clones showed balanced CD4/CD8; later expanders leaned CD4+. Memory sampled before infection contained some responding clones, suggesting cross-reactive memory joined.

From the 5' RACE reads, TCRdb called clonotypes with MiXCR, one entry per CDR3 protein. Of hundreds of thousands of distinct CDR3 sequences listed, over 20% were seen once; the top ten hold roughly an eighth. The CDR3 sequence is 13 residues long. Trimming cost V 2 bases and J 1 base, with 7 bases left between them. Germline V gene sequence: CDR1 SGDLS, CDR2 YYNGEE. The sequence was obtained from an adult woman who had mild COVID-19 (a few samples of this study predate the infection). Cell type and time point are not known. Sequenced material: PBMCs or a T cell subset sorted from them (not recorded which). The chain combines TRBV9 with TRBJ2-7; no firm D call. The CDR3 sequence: CASSVEGSYEQYF. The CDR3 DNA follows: TGTGCCAGCAGCGTTGAAGGGTCCTACGAGCAGTACTTC.